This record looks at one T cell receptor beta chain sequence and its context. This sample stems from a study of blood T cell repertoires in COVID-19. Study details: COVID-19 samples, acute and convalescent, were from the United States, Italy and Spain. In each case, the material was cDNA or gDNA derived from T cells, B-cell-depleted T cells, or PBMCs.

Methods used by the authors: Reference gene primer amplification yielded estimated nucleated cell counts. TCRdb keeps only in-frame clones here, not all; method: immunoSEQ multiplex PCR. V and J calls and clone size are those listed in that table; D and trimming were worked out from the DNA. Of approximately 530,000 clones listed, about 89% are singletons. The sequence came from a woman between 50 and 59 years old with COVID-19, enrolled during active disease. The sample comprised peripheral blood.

CDR3 in DNA: TGTGCCAGTAGTTTATCAGCGGGGGGGCCCTACGAGCAGTACTTC. Amino acids: CASSLSAGGPYEQYF. The rearrangement uses TRBV19 and TRBJ2-7; 10 bases line up with TRBD2. The V and J ends lost 5 bases and 2 bases, in that order; junction bases with no gene match: 6. The V gene's germline CDR1 is LNHDA and CDR2 SQIVND (reference sequence). The CDR3 has 15 residues.